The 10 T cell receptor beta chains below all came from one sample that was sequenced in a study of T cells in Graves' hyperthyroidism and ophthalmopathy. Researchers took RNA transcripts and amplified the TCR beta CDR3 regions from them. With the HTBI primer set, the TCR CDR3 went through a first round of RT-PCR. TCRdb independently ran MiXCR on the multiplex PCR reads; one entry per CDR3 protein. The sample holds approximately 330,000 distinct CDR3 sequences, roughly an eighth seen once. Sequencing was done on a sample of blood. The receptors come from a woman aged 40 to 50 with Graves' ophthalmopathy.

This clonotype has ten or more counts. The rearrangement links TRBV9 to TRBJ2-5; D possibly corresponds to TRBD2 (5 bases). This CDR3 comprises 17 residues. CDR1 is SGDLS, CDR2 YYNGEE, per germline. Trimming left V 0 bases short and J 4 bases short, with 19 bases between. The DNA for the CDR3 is TGTGCCAGCAGCGTAGGTTCCGGGATCAATATTGTAGAGACCCAGTACTTC. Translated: CASSVGSGINIVETQYF.

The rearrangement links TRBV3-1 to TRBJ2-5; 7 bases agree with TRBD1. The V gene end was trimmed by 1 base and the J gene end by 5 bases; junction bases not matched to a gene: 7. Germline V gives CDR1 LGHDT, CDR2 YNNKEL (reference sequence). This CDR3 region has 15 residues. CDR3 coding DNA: TGTGCCAGCAGCCAAGGACAGACAGGGATGGAGACCCAGTACTTC. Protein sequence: CASSQGQTGMETQYF.

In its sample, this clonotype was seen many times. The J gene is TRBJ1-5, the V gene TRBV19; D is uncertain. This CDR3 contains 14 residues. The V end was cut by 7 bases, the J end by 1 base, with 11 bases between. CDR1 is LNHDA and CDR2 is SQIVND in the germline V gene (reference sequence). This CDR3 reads CASMPLPSNQPQHF. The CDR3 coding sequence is TGTGCCAGTATGCCTTTACCAAGCAATCAGCCCCAGCATTTT.

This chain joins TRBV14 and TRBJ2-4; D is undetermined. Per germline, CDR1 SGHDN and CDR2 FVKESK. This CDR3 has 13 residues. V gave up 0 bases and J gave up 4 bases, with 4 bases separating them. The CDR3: CASSQDQKNIQYF. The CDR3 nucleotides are TGTGCCAGCAGCCAAGATCAGAAAAACATTCAGTACTTC.

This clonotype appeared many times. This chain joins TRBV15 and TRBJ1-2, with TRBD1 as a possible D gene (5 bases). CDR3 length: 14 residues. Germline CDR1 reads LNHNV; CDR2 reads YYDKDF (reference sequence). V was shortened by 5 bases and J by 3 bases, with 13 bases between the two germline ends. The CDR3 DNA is TGTGCCACCAGCCAGACGGGGGAGGACTATGGCTACACCTTC. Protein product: CATSQTGEDYGYTF.

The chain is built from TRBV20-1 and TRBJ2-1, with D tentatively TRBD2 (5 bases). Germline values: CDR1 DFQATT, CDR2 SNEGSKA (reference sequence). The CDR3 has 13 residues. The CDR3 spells CSTDYSEVYEQFF. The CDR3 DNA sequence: TGCAGCACTGACTATTCGGAAGTGTACGAGCAGTTCTTC.

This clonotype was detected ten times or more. The CDR3 sequence is CASSQQTSGTDTQYF. The CDR3 coding sequence is TGTGCCAGCAGCCAACAGACTAGCGGCACAGATACGCAGTATTTT. The chain has TRBV4-2 and TRBJ2-3, with 8 bases that match TRBD2. J was trimmed by 1 base and V by 2 bases; bases with no gene match: 2. Germline values: CDR1 LGHNA, CDR2 YNFKEQ. The CDR3 covers 15 residues.

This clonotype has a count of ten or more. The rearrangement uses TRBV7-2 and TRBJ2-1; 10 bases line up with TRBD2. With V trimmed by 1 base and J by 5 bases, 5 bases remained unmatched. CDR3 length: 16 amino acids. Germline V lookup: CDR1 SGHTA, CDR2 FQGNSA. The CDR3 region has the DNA TGTGCCAGCAGCTTAGGATCCCTAGCGGGAGACAATGAGCAGTTCTTC. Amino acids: CASSLGSLAGDNEQFF.

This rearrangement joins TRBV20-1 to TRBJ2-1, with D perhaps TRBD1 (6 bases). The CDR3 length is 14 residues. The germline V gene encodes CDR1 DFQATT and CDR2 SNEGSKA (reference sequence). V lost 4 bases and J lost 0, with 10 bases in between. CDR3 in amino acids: CSAKQGSSYNEQFF. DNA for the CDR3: TGCAGTGCTAAACAGGGTAGCTCCTACAATGAGCAGTTCTTC.

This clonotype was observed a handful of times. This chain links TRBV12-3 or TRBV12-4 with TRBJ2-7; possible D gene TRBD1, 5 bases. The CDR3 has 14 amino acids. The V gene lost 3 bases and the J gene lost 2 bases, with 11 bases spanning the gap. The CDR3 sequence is CASSFRGSAYEQYF. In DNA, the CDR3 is TGTGCCAGCAGTTTTAGGGGATCCGCCTACGAGCAGTACTTC.